The 26 T cell receptor beta chains below come from one sample, sequenced in a study of shared clonotypes between healthy human individuals. Assay: immunoSEQ multiplex PCR; the TCRdb copy retains only in-frame clones and omits some. The repertoire includes 2,500,000 or so clones, 93% of them detected once, and about 0.39% sits in the top ten. Material: naive CD4+ T cells from PBMCs. As to subset: CD45RA+ positively selected. These receptors were taken from a young man in good health. Some clones in this sample may be carry-over from other donors' samples.

On this clone itself: This same CDR3 is encoded by further DNA sequences in the sample. The chain uses TRBV5-1 and TRBJ2-7; D ambiguous. CDR3 length: 13 amino acids. The germline V and J ends were trimmed by 0 bases and 4 bases, with 8 bases remaining between them. Germline V gene lookup returns CDR1 SGHRS and CDR2 YFSETQ. The CDR3 nucleotides are TGCGCCAGCAGCTTGGCAGCGACGTACGAGCAGTACTTC. Translation gives CASSLAATYEQYF.

The CDR3 loop reads CASSYSIGGQPQHF. The CDR3 DNA is TGTGCCAGCAGTTACTCGATTGGGGGTCAGCCCCAGCATTTT. The V and J genes are TRBV6-5 and TRBJ1-5; a possible D gene is TRBD1 (5 bases). This CDR3 has 14 residues. V was pared by 0 bases and J by 6 bases, with 9 bases between. From germline, CDR1 is MNHEY and CDR2 SVGAGI.

The gene calls are TRBV9 and TRBJ2-1; 13 nucleotides match TRBD2. The CDR3 covers 13 residues. Germline trimming cut 10 bases from V and 8 bases from J; bases unmatched to any gene: 6. CDR1 and CDR2 from the germline V gene are SGDLS and YYNGEE. Here the CDR3 DNA reads TGTGCCTCCGGACTAGCGGGAGATTATGAGCAGTTCTTC. Translating gives CASGLAGDYEQFF.

The chain is built from TRBV6-5 and TRBJ1-2; TRBD1 might be the D (6 bases). The CDR3 spans 16 residues. Trimming pared 4 bases from V and 2 bases from J, leaving 17 bases between. The germline V gene encodes CDR1 MNHEY and CDR2 SVGAGI. The CDR3 region is CASSSHRGQRNYGYTF. As DNA, the CDR3 is TGTGCCAGCAGTTCCCACCGGGGACAAAGAAACTATGGCTACACCTTC.

The V gene is TRBV7-2, the J gene TRBJ2-7, with D unclear. The germline V and J ends were trimmed by 3 bases and 5 bases, with 8 bases remaining between them. The CDR3 extends over 12 amino acids. Germline loops: CDR1 SGHTA, CDR2 FQGNSA. The CDR3 sequence is CASSFDLDEQYF. DNA for the CDR3: TGTGCCAGCAGCTTCGACTTGGACGAGCAGTACTTC.

The rearrangement links TRBV10-3 to TRBJ2-1; 9 positions agree with TRBD1. The CDR3 extends over 17 amino acids. Germline CDR1 ENHRY, CDR2 SYGVKD. Trimming took 4 bases from V and 7 from J; bases not matched to a gene: 14. CDR3 nucleotides: TGTGCCATCAGTGTCTCCCGGACAGGGGCGTTCGTAAATGAGCAGTTCTTC. Its protein is CAISVSRTGAFVNEQFF.

The chain links TRBV20-1 to TRBJ1-2; no clear D. Germline V gene sequence: CDR1 DFQATT, CDR2 SNEGSKA (reference sequence). V was shortened by 0 bases and J by 8 bases, with 7 bases between the two germline ends. The length of the CDR3 is 11 residues. The CDR3 bases are TGCAGTGCTAGAGAGTTAGGGGGCTACACCTTC. Protein: CSARELGGYTF.

The chain has TRBV6-6 and TRBJ1-5; D ambiguous. From germline, CDR1 is MNHNY and CDR2 SVGAGI (reference sequence). The CDR3 contains 15 residues. The germline V and J ends were trimmed by 8 bases and 0 bases, with 14 bases remaining between them. DNA of the CDR3: TGTGCCAGCTCCCCCGCCCCTTATAGCAATCAGCCCCAGCATTTT. Protein: CASSPAPYSNQPQHF.

This rearrangement joins TRBV11-2 to TRBJ2-7; 11 positions match TRBD2. With 5 bases clipped from V and 0 bases from J, the junction kept 9 bases outside the gene matches. The CDR3 contains 17 residues. CDR1 and CDR2 from the germline V gene are SGHAT and FQNNGV. The CDR3 sequence: CASSATSGSHSSYEQYF. The CDR3, as DNA: TGTGCCAGCAGCGCCACTAGCGGGAGCCATAGCTCCTACGAGCAGTACTTC.

The J gene is TRBJ2-7, the V gene TRBV9; maybe TRBD2 (5 bases). Deletions cut 0 bases from V and 2 bases from J, with 12 bases between. CDR1 and CDR2 (germline): SGDLS, YYNGEE. The CDR3 has 15 amino acids. As DNA, the CDR3 is TGTGCCAGCAGCGTAGGAGTGGACTTTCCCTACGAGCAGTACTTC. It encodes CASSVGVDFPYEQYF.

V gene TRBV2 combines with J gene TRBJ2-7; 13 positions match TRBD2. The CDR3 consists of 15 residues. J lost 5 bases, V lost 7 bases, and 8 bases had no gene match. CDR1 is SNHLY and CDR2 is FYNNEI in the germline V gene. CDR3 in DNA: TGTGCCAGCACGAGGACTAGCGGGAGTCAAGACGAGCAGTACTTC. This sequence encodes CASTRTSGSQDEQYF. The full variable domain, its missing parts supplied by reference TRBV2 and TRBJ2-7, is EPEVTQTPSHQVTQMGQEVILRCVPISNHLYFYWYRQILGQKVEFLVSFYNNEISEKSEIFDDQFSVERPDGSNFTLKIRSTKLEDSAMYFCASTRTSGSQDEQYFGPGTRLTVT.

This clone has more than one count but fewer than ten. V usage is TRBV29-1 and J usage is TRBJ1-1, with TRBD1 identical over 7 bases. The CDR3 loop spans 11 amino acids. CDR1 is SQVTM and CDR2 is ANQGSEA in the germline V gene. The ends lost 6 bases at V and 6 bases at J; junction bases unmatched: 4. The CDR3 nucleotides are TGCAGCGTGGACAGGATCCCTGAAGCTTTCTTT. It codes for CSVDRIPEAFF.

The rearrangement uses TRBV5-1 and TRBJ2-5; D gene uncertain. The CDR3 is 15 residues long. Germline V lookup: CDR1 SGHRS, CDR2 YFSETQ. Trimming stripped 4 bases from V and 2 bases from J, with 15 bases between. Written as DNA, the CDR3 is TGCGCCAGCAGCATCGGACGGAGAGTTCAAGAGACCCAGTACTTC. This codes for CASSIGRRVQETQYF.

This clone was recorded only once. The chain uses TRBV28 and TRBJ2-7; D remains ambiguous. The germline V gene has CDR1 MDHEN and CDR2 SYDVKM. V lost 3 bases, J lost 6 bases, and 15 bases lay in between. The CDR3 sequence is 14 residues long. The CDR3 DNA is TGTGCCAGCAGTTTTGAAGGGAACCTACCCGAGCAGTACTTC. Translation: CASSFEGNLPEQYF. Full variable domain (missing parts from reference TRBV28 and TRBJ2-7): DVKVTQSSRYLVKRTGEKVFLECVQDMDHENMFWYRQDPGLGLRLIYFSYDVKMKEKGDIPEGYSVSREKKERFSLILESASTNQTSMYLCASSFEGNLPEQYFGPGTRLTVT.

This clone has more than one count but fewer than ten. Other DNA sequences in this specimen translate into the identical CDR3. This sequence joins TRBV7-3 and TRBJ2-3, with 7 bases matching TRBD2. CDR3 length: 13 residues. After removal of 2 bases from V and 4 bases from J, the junction contained 0 bases not matched to a gene. The germline gives CDR1 SGHTA, CDR2 FQGTGA. The CDR3 reads CASSLAGADTQYF. The CDR3 DNA follows: TGTGCCAGCAGCTTAGCGGGAGCAGATACGCAGTATTTT.

This chain links TRBV30 with TRBJ1-4, with D hard to call. Germline values: CDR1 GTSNPN, CDR2 SVGIG (reference sequence). CDR3 size: 13 residues. V was clipped by 2 bases and J by 5 bases, with 9 bases between them. CDR3 in amino acids: CAWSSYSNEKLFF. As DNA, the CDR3 is TGTGCCTGGAGTTCGTACTCAAATGAAAAACTGTTTTTT. Drawing the rest from reference TRBV30 and TRBJ1-4, the complete variable domain is SQTIHQWPATLVQPVGSPLSLECTVEGTSNPNLYWYRQAAGRGLQLLFYSVGIGQISSEVPQNLSASRPQDRQFILSSKKLLLSDSGFYLCAWSSYSNEKLFFGSGTQLSVL.

The gene calls are TRBV29-1 and TRBJ2-1; tentatively, D is TRBD2 (6 bases). Germline V gene lookup returns CDR1 SQVTM and CDR2 ANQGSEA. The CDR3 extends over 12 amino acids. V was cut by 1 base and J by 10 bases, with 11 bases left in between. The CDR3 sequence is CSVEAPGGEQFF. DNA for the CDR3: TGCAGCGTTGAAGCCCCAGGAGGGGAGCAGTTCTTC.

As to this clone: Other DNA variants within this sample encode the same CDR3. V and J are TRBV18 and TRBJ2-5; D is ambiguous. Germline assignment: CDR1 KGHSH and CDR2 LQKENI. This CDR3 has 13 residues. Trimming removed 0 bases at V and 4 bases at J, with 6 bases between. The CDR3 bases are TGTGCCAGCTCACCACCTAGTGTAGAGACCCAGTACTTC. Its translation is CASSPPSVETQYF.

A note on this clone: The identical CDR3 is also encoded by other nucleotide sequences in the sample. CDR3 in amino acids: CASSYSRQETQYF. For the CDR3, the DNA is TGTGCCAGCAGTTACTCGCGCCAAGAGACCCAGTACTTC. The rearrangement joins TRBV6-5 to TRBJ2-5; D is uncertain. Per germline, CDR1 MNHEY and CDR2 SVGAGI. The CDR3 covers 13 residues. Trimming took 0 bases from V and 1 from J, leaving 3 bases between them.

V and J are TRBV6-6 and TRBJ2-7; D possibly corresponds to TRBD2 (6 bases). Trimming cost V 5 bases and J 3 bases, with 17 bases left between them. This CDR3 is built from 15 residues. Germline CDR1 and CDR2: MNHNY and SVGAGI (reference sequence). CDR3 region: CASSKDGSALYEQYF. CDR3 sequence (DNA): TGTGCCAGCAGTAAGGACGGGAGCGCACTCTACGAGCAGTACTTC.

The rearrangement joins TRBV9 to TRBJ2-4, with D hard to call. V was clipped by 0 bases and J by 7 bases, with 14 bases between them. The length of the CDR3 is 15 residues. Germline values: CDR1 SGDLS, CDR2 YYNGEE. CDR3 in amino acids: CASSVDAGQGNIQYF. In DNA, the CDR3 is TGTGCCAGCAGCGTAGATGCAGGCCAAGGGAACATTCAGTACTTC. Supplemented by reference TRBV9 and TRBJ2-4, the full variable domain reads DSGVTQTPKHLITATGQRVTLRCSPRSGDLSVYWYQQSLDQGLQFLIQYYNGEERAKGNILERFSAQQFPDLHSELNLSSLELGDSALYFCASSVDAGQGNIQYFGAGTRLSVL.

This clone was seen only a few times. The gene calls are TRBV6-5 and TRBJ1-5; weak D call: TRBD1 (6 bases). The V and J ends lost 5 bases and 7 bases respectively, with 18 bases between them. CDR1 and CDR2 from the germline V gene are MNHEY and SVGAGI. This CDR3 comprises 15 residues. CDR3 bases: TGTGCCAGCAGTCCAATCAGGCGGGGGCGACAGCCCCAGCATTTT. Translating gives CASSPIRRGRQPQHF.

J is TRBJ2-2 and V is TRBV10-3; a possible D gene is TRBD2 (5 bases). This CDR3 has 14 amino acids. Germline CDR1 ENHRY, CDR2 SYGVKD. V dropped 2 bases and J dropped 3 bases, with 7 bases sitting between them. The CDR3 region is CAISEKADTGELFF. CDR3 nucleotides: TGTGCCATCAGTGAGAAAGCGGACACCGGGGAGCTGTTTTTT.

The count of this clone is one. The genes are TRBV10-3 and TRBJ1-1; perhaps TRBD1 as D (5 bases). The V end lost 11 bases, the J end lost 4 bases, and 29 bases lay between the germline ends. Germline CDR1 and CDR2: ENHRY and SYGVKD. The CDR3 has 17 residues. CDR3 region: CASMIRQTGPQGTEAFF. CDR3 sequence (DNA): TGTGCCTCCATGATTCGGCAAACCGGGCCCCAGGGCACTGAAGCTTTCTTT.

This chain links TRBV28 with TRBJ1-5; tentative D call: TRBD1 (6 bases). The CDR3 consists of 16 residues. CDR1 is MDHEN and CDR2 is SYDVKM in the germline V gene. With 4 bases removed from V and 4 bases from J, the gap between germline ends came to 17 bases. DNA for the CDR3: TGTGCCAGCAGTTCCCAAACAGGAGGGGGAAATCAGCCCCAGCATTTT. Amino acid sequence: CASSSQTGGGNQPQHF.

The chain joins TRBV7-9 to TRBJ2-3; 10 nucleotides match TRBD2. The CDR3 runs to 16 residues. CDR1 and CDR2 (germline): SEHNR, FQNEAQ (reference sequence). Trimming cost V 0 bases and J 0 bases; bases outside gene matches: 0. CDR3 DNA sequence: TGTGCCAGCAGCTTAGCACTAGCGGGGAGCACAGATACGCAGTATTTT. Translation gives CASSLALAGSTDTQYF.